The rows below give T cell receptor beta chains drawn from one sample of a study of blood T cell repertoires in COVID-19. Sequenced by immunoSEQ multiplex PCR; TCRdb stores in-frame clones only, minus some. The sample records more than 85,000 clones, approximately 80% being singletons. Sequencing input: peripheral blood. These receptor sequences come from a man older than 75 with acute or convalescent COVID-19. Each CDR3 is given with its conserved first and last residue.

TRBV2 | CATQTGTGNIQYF
TRBV24-1 | CATSASGQGNEQFF
TRBV28 | CASSSTGERAGEQYF
TRBV28 | CASSTRGGVNEQYF
TRBV18 | CASSPPGLSNNEQFF
TRBV4-2 | CASSQGDRYNSPLHF
TRBV24-1 | CATSDVTGRPNTGELFF
TRBV9 | CASSVGPRGHSYEQYF
TRBV7-9 | CASSLPIDTGELFF
TRBV6-5 | CASSRLVSGTDTQYF
TRBV10-1 | CASRSGSSDTQYF
TRBV6-6 | CASSRGWTSGNQETQYF
TRBV27 | CASSLSPGTSWYF
TRBV6-6 | CASSPTRREQFF
TRBV2 | CASSEADRNQPQHF
TRBV30 | CAWSTVFNSPLHF
TRBV2 | CASSEATNTGELFF
TRBV27 | CASSRIPFRTSGNTDTQYF
TRBV7-9 | CASSPDTMIQYF
TRBV2 | CASSEATEAGELFF
TRBV7-2 | CASSLHPGNYGYTF
TRBV7-9 | CASSQTVFYEQYF
TRBV18 | CASSPRVGGSTGELFF
TRBV5-1 | CASSLLGGTDEKLFF
TRBV4-1 | CASSQGLAGPYQETQYF
TRBV28 | CASSFRDRPNSPLHF
TRBV4-2 | CASRPSLFSGNTIYF
TRBV5-1 | CASSQAQSYNEQFF
TRBV6-5 | CASSYSGARGNTIYF
TRBV7-2 | CASSLAGTENYGYTF